This passage covers 4 T cell receptor beta chains from one sample sequenced in a study of tissue T cells after allogeneic stem cell transplantation. Sample time point: mouse harvest day 14 after allogeneic transplant. Mouse grafts combined 10^7 T-cell-depleted bone marrow cells with 10^6 splenic CD5+ T cells. Here immunoSEQ multiplex PCR was the method, and the copy in TCRdb shows in-frame clones only, minus some. The sample holds roughly 3,000 clones; 45% to 60% are singletons and the top ten take 38%. Sequenced sample: gut tissue. Every receptor here comes from a female BALB/c mouse given C57BL/6 T cells with graft-versus-host disease after an allogeneic hematopoietic cell transplant.

This clone was counted a few times. Genes and germline are mouse. The missing CDR3 end, 1 residue past where the read stops, is filled in from the germline J gene. The rearrangement uses TRBV12-2 and TRBJ2-1; 12 bases match TRBD2. Unmatched junction bases numbered 5, after V lost 2 bases and J lost 7 bases. The germline V gene encodes CDR1 SGHLS and CDR2 HYDKME. The CDR3 contains 15 residues. The CDR3 loop is CASSPDWGGGAEQFF. The sequenced CDR3 bases are TGTGCCAGCTCTCCAGACTGGGGGGGCGGAGCTGAGCAGTTC.

In its sample, this clone ranks as medium-sized. Mouse gene names apply. The CDR3 DNA, read in part, is TGTGCCAGCAGTTCAGGATATGAACAGTAC. Translating gives CASSSGYEQY. The full CDR3 is CASSSGYEQYF. This rearrangement joins TRBV15 to TRBJ2-7; D not certain. The DNA ends 1 residue before the CDR3 does, and the rest of the CDR3 is filled in from the germline J gene. Trimming took 4 bases from V and 4 from J, leaving 5 bases between them. The CDR3 consists of 11 residues. Germline lookup yields CDR1 SGHND and CDR2 FRSKSL.

Comments on this clone: The gene names given are mouse names. The missing CDR3 end, 1 residue past where the read stops, is filled in from the germline J gene. The chain links TRBV26 to TRBJ2-3, with 11 bases identical to TRBD2. The junction had 3 bases not matched to a gene; V was cut back by 6 bases and J by 1 base. CDR1 is KGHPV and CDR2 is FQNQEV in the germline V gene (reference sequence). The CDR3 loop spans 15 amino acids. The part of the CDR3 DNA that was read is TGTGCCAGCAGGCCGGGACTGGGGGGTGCAGAAACGCTGTAT. Encoded protein: CASRPGLGGAETLY. The entire CDR3 protein is CASRPGLGGAETLYF.

Concerning this clone itself: The gene symbols are mouse symbols. The read falls 1 residue short of the CDR3 end, and the missing part is taken from the germline J gene. The V call is TRBV3, the J call TRBJ2-5; D gene ambiguous. With 5 bases removed from V and 0 bases from J, the gap between germline ends came to 3 bases. The CDR3 contains 12 residues. Germline CDR1 and CDR2: SNHLY and FYNGKV (reference sequence). The part of the CDR3 DNA that was read is TGTGCCAGCAGCCCTAACCAAGACACCCAGTAC. Translated, it gives CASSPNQDTQY. The entire CDR3 protein is CASSPNQDTQYF.